One T cell receptor (beta chain) is described in this entry. V was clipped by 9 bases and J by 5 bases, with 16 bases between them. This CDR3 is built from 13 residues. Germline V lookup: CDR1 LNHDA, CDR2 SQIVND (reference sequence). Clinical history as reported by participants underpinned cohort assignment. Source study methods: Amplifying reference gene primers gave estimates of nucleated cell counts. Assay: immunoSEQ multiplex PCR; the TCRdb copy retains only in-frame clones and omits some. From that table come the V and J calls and clone size; the DNA was used to work out D and trimming. The sample shows under 250,000 clones, 83% of them seen only once. The data belong to a study of blood T cell repertoires in COVID-19. Study-level background: Samples representing acute and convalescent COVID-19 were sourced from the United States, Italy and Spain.

The chain combines TRBV19 with TRBJ1-2, with TRBD1 as a possible D gene (5 bases). Sequences were obtained from PBMCs or T cells enriched from blood (not recorded which). This clonotype originated in a woman aged 45-65 years who had been exposed to COVID-19. The DNA of the CDR3 is TGTGCCAGCGCAGACAGCTTCTCATATGGCTACACCTTC. Residues: CASADSFSYGYTF.